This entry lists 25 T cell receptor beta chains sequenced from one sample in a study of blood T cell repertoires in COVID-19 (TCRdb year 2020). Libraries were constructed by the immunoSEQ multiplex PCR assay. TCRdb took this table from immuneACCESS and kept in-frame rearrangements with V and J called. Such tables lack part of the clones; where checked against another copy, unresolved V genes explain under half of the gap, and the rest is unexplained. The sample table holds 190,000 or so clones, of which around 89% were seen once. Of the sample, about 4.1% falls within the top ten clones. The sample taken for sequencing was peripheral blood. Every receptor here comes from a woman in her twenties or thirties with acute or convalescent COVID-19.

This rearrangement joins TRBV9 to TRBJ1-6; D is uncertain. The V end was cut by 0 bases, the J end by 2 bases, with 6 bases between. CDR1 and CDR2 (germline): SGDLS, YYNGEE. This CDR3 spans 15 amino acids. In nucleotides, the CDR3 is TGTGCCAGCAGCGTAGGCGGGACCTATAATTCACCCCTCCACTTT. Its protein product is CASSVGGTYNSPLHF.

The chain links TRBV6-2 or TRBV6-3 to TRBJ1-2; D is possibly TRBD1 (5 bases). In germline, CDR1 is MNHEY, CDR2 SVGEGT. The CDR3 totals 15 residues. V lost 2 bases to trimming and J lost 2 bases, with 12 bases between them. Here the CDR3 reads CASSYGGTVNYGYTF. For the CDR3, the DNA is TGTGCCAGCAGTTACGGCGGGACGGTGAACTATGGCTACACCTTC.

CDR3 protein: CASSVTSDYNEQFF. CDR3 nucleotides: TGTGCCAGCAGCGTAACTAGCGATTACAATGAGCAGTTCTTC. V and J are TRBV9 and TRBJ2-1; TRBD2 matches 7 bases. This CDR3 region has 14 residues. Per the germline V gene, CDR1 is SGDLS and CDR2 is YYNGEE. Germline trimming cut 1 base from V and 4 bases from J; bases unmatched to any gene: 2.

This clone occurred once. CDR3 nucleotides: TGTGCCAGCTTCGAACGGACTAGCGGGAGGTTCTACGAGCAGTACTTC. Translation: CASFERTSGRFYEQYF. The chain uses TRBV2 and TRBJ2-7; TRBD2 aligns across 14 bases. V was pared by 8 bases and J by 3 bases, with 9 bases of the junction left unmatched. The CDR3 sequence is 16 residues long. Germline CDR1 reads SNHLY; CDR2 reads FYNNEI.

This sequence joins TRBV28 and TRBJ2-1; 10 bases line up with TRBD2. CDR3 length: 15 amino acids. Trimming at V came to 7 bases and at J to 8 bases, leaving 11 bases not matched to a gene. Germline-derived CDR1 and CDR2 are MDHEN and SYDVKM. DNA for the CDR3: TGTGCCAGCACCCCCCCGGGACTAGCGTTCGATGAGCAGTTCTTC. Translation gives CASTPPGLAFDEQFF.

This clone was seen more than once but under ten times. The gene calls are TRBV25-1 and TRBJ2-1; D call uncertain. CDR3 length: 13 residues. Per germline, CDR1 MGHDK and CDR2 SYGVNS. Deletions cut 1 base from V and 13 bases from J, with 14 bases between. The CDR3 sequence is CASSESSSSRQFF. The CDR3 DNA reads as TGTGCCAGCAGTGAATCCTCCTCCTCGAGACAGTTCTTC.

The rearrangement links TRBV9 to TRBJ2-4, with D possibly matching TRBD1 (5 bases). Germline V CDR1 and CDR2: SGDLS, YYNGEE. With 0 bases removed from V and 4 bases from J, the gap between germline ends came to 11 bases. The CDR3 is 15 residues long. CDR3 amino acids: CASSVDSQGKNIQYF. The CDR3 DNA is TGTGCCAGCAGCGTAGATTCGCAGGGAAAAAACATTCAGTACTTC. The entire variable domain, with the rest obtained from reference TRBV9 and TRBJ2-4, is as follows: DSGVTQTPKHLITATGQRVTLRCSPRSGDLSVYWYQQSLDQGLQFLIQYYNGEERAKGNILERFSAQQFPDLHSELNLSSLELGDSALYFCASSVDSQGKNIQYFGAGTRLSVL.

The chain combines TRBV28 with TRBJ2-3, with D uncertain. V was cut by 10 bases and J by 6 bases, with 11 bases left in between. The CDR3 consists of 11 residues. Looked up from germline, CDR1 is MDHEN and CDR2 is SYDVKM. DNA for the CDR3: TGTGCCACGGGTCTGCGGGATACGCAGTATTTT. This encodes CATGLRDTQYF.

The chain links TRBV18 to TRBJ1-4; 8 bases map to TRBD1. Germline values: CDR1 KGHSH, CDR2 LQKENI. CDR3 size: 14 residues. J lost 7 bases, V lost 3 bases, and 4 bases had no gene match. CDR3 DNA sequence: TGTGCCAGCTCACCGGGACAGGCCCGTGAAAAACTGTTTTTT. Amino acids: CASSPGQAREKLFF.

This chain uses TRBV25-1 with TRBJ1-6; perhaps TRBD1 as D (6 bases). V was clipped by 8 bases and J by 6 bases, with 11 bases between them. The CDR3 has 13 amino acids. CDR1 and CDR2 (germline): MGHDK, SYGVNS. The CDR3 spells CASSGQPNSPLHF. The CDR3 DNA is TGTGCCAGCTCTGGACAGCCTAATTCACCCCTCCACTTT.

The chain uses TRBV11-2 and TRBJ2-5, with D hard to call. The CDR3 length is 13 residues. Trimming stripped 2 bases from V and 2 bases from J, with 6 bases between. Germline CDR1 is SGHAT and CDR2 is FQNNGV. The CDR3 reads CASSLPEQETQYF. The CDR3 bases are TGTGCCAGCAGCTTACCGGAGCAAGAGACCCAGTACTTC.

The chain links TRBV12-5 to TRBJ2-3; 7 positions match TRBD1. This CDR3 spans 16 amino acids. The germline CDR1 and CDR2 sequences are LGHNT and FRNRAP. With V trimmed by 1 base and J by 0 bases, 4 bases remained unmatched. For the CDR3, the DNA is TGTGCTAGTGGTTTGGGGACAGGCACTAGCACAGATACGCAGTATTTT. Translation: CASGLGTGTSTDTQYF.

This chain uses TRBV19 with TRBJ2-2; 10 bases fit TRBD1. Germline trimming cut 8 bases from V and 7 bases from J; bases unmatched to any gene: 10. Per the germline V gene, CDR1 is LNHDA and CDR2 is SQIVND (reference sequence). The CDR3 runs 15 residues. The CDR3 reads CASGEGQGSVGELFF. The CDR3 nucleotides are TGTGCCAGTGGGGAGGGACAGGGGTCAGTCGGGGAGCTGTTTTTT.

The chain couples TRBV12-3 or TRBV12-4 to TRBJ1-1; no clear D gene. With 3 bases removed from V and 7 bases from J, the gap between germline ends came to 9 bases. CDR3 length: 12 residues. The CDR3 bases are TGTGCCAGCAGTTTTTTAGTAAGTGAAGCTTTCTTT. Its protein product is CASSFLVSEAFF.

CDR3 DNA sequence: TGTGCCTGGAGTGTAGGGGGACAGGGTTGGGAATTTGGGAGGACTGAAGCTTTCTTT. Amino acids: CAWSVGGQGWEFGRTEAFF. The chain couples TRBV30 to TRBJ1-1; 9 bases align to TRBD1. The trim removed 0 bases at V and 5 bases at J, leaving 19 bases unmatched. Germline V lookup: CDR1 GTSNPN, CDR2 SVGIG (reference sequence). The CDR3 is 19 residues long.

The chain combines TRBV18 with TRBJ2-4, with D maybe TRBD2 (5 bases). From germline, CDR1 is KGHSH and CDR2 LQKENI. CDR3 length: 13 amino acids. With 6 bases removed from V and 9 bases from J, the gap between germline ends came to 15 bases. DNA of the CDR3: TGTGCCAGCTCCTCGGAGGCAGTGGGCATTCAGTACTTC. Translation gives CASSSEAVGIQYF. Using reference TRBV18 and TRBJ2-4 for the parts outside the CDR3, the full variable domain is NAGVMQNPRHLVRRRGQEARLRCSPMKGHSHVYWYRQLPEEGLKFMVYLQKENIIDESGMPKERFSAEFPKEGPSILRIQQVVRGDSAAYFCASSSEAVGIQYFGAGTRLSVL.

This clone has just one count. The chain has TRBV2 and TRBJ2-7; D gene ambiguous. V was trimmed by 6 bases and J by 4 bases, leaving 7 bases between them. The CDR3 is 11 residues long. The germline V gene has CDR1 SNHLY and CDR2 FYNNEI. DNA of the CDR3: TGTGCCAGCAGCCCCAGGTACGAGCAGTACTTC. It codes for CASSPRYEQYF. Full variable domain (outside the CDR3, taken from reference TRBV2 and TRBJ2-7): EPEVTQTPSHQVTQMGQEVILRCVPISNHLYFYWYRQILGQKVEFLVSFYNNEISEKSEIFDDQFSVERPDGSNFTLKIRSTKLEDSAMYFCASSPRYEQYFGPGTRLTVT.

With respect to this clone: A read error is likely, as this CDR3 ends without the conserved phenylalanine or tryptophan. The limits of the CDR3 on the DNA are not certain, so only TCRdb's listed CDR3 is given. CDR3 amino acids: CASNGSSRC. V and J are TRBV5-1 and TRBJ1-6. Looked up from germline, CDR1 is SGHRS and CDR2 is YFSETQ. Inclusive of both ends, the CDR3 amounts to 9 amino acids.

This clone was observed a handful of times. CDR3 nucleotide sequence: TGTGCCAGCAGCGAGGTTTACGGAGAGACCCAGTACTTC. Amino acid sequence: CASSEVYGETQYF. The chain is built from TRBV6-5 and TRBJ2-5, with unresolved D. CDR3 length: 13 amino acids. The ends were cut back, 6 bases at V and 4 bases at J, with 12 bases in the middle. Germline CDR1 MNHEY, CDR2 SVGAGI.

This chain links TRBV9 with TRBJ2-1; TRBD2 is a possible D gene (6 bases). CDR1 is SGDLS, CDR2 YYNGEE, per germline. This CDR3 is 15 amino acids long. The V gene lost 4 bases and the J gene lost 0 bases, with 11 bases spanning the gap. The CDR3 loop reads CASSHRTTSYNEQFF. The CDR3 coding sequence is TGTGCCAGCAGCCACCGGACTACCTCCTACAATGAGCAGTTCTTC.

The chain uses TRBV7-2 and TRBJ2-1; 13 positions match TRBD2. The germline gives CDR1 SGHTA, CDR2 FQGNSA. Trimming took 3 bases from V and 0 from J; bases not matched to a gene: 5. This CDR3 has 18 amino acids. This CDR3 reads CASSFGTSGTNSYNEQFF. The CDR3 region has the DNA TGTGCCAGCAGCTTCGGGACTAGCGGGACGAACTCCTACAATGAGCAGTTCTTC.

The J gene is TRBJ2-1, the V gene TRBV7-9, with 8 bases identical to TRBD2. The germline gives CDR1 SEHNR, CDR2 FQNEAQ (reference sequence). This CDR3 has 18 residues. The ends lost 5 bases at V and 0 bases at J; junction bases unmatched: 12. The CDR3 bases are TGTGCCAGCAGCACCTCTGGTACTAGCGGACACTCCTACAATGAGCAGTTCTTC. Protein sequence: CASSTSGTSGHSYNEQFF.

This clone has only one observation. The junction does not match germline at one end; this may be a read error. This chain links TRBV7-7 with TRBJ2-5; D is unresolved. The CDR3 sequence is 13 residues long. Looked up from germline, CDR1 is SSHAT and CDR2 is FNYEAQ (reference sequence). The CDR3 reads CASSSVAQETQYF. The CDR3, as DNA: TGTGCTAGCAGCTCAGTGGCCCAAGAGACCCAGTACTTC.

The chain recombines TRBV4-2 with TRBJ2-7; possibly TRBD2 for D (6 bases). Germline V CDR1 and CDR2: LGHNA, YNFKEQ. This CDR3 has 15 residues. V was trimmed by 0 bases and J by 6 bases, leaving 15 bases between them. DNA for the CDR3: TGTGCCAGCAGCCAAGATCTCGGCGGGACGGGCGAGCAGTACTTC. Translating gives CASSQDLGGTGEQYF.

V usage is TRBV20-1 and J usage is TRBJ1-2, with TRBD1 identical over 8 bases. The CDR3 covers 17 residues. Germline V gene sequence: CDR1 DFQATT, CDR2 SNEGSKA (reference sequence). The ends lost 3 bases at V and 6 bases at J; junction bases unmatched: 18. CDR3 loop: CSASPQGALGSMDGYTF. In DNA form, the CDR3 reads TGCAGTGCTAGTCCCCAGGGGGCGCTTGGATCTATGGATGGCTACACCTTC.